This T cell receptor (beta chain) was documented in a study of cytomegalovirus exposure and HLA in healthy donors. About the research overall: Within the Caucasian-associated ancestry cluster were around four fifths of the 398 genotyped donors. Study results and limitations: In terms of immune exposure information, only CMV serostatus was available.

This PCR relied on a set of 60 Vbeta primers and 13 Jbeta primers. Only in-frame clones appear in the TCRdb table, and some are missing; sequencing was by immunoSEQ multiplex PCR. The table includes roughly 120,000 clones, roughly 76% detected once. This clone was observed a handful of times. Antigen specificity is unknown. The CDR3 consists of 14 residues. CDR1 is MNHNY and CDR2 is SVGAGI in the germline V gene (reference sequence). Trimming at V came to 5 bases and at J to 9 bases, leaving 11 bases not matched to a gene. Sequencing input: PBMCs. The TCR sequence derives from a woman aged 45-60 years in good health and CMV-seropositive. This chain connects TRBV6-6 to TRBJ1-2; the match to TRBD1 covers 8 bases. The CDR3 protein is CASSPTGTGPSYTF. DNA of the CDR3: TGTGCCAGCAGTCCCACCGGGACAGGCCCAAGCTACACCTTC.